These T cell receptor beta chains were read from a single sample in a study of blood T cells in healthy people across ages. TCRdb reprocessed the 5' RACE reads with MiXCR, giving one entry per CDR3 protein. The sample holds 380,000 or so distinct CDR3 sequences, roughly half seen once. Sequencing was performed on blood. The source is a man aged 60-69 years in good health. Both conserved end residues are part of each CDR3. A D gene is named only where the DNA matches it firmly. Part of the rows lack a size; the others show once, few, many or a class for expanded clones.

d_gene,abundance,j_gene,v_gene,CDR3nt,CDR3aa
TRBD2,-,TRBJ2-5,TRBV20-1,TGCAGTGCTAGAGTCGGTAGCGGGAGTAATGAGCAGTACTTC,CSARVGSGSNEQYF
TRBD1,few,TRBJ1-2,TRBV20-1,TGCAGTGCAGGAGACCGGGACAGAGCCTATGGCTACACCTTC,CSAGDRDRAYGYTF
-,-,TRBJ1-1,TRBV20-1,TGCAGTGCATCCCCCGGTCCGAACACTGAAGCTTTCTTT,CSASPGPNTEAFF
-,-,TRBJ1-5,TRBV9,TGTGCCAGCAGCGTAGGATCTAGTCAGCCCCAGCATTTT,CASSVGSSQPQHF
-,-,TRBJ1-5,TRBV9,TGTGCCAGCAGCGTAGAGACAGAGGGCCCCCAGCATTTT,CASSVETEGPQHF
TRBD1,many,TRBJ1-6,TRBV5-1,TGCGCCAGCAGCGGGATGACAGGGGGCGATTCACCCCTCCACTTT,CASSGMTGGDSPLHF
TRBD1,-,TRBJ1-6,TRBV7-9,TGTGCCAGCAGACCCGGGACAGGGTCTTCACCCCTCCACTTT,CASRPGTGSSPLHF
-,-,TRBJ2-1,TRBV15,TGTGCCACCAGCAGATCATTGGGGGCCTCCTTCTACAATGAGCAGTTCTTC,CATSRSLGASFYNEQFF
-,-,TRBJ1-2,TRBV30,TGTGCCTGGGACGCTAACTATGGCTACACCTTC,CAWDANYGYTF
-,few,TRBJ2-5,TRBV20-1,TGCAGTGCTAGAGCGCCAGCGGGAGAGACCCAGTACTTC,CSARAPAGETQYF
TRBD1,-,TRBJ1-5,TRBV24-1,TGTGCCACCAGTGATTTGCAGAGGTGGACAGGGAGTGGAGAGAGCAATCAGCCCCAGCATTTT,CATSDLQRWTGSGESNQPQHF
-,-,TRBJ2-5,TRBV28,TGTGCCAGCAGGATTGATCCAGGGGGGCGAGAGACCCAGTACTTC,CASRIDPGGRETQYF
-,-,TRBJ2-2,TRBV6-2/TRBV6-3,TGTGCCAGCAGGAGTCAGGGTTACACCGGGGAGCTGTTTTTT,CASRSQGYTGELFF
-,many,TRBJ2-1,TRBV20-1,TGCAGTGCTAGAGATTCTCAGCGGTACAATGAGCAGTTCTTC,CSARDSQRYNEQFF
-,-,TRBJ1-6,TRBV12-3/TRBV12-4,TGTGCCAGCAGTTTGGGTGGGAGCTCCTATAATTCACCCCTCCACTTT,CASSLGGSSYNSPLHF
-,-,TRBJ2-2,TRBV29-1,TGCAGCGGGGCCGGGACTCCGAACACCGGGGAGCTGTTTTTT,CSGAGTPNTGELFF
TRBD1,-,TRBJ1-1,TRBV20-1,TGCAGTGCTCGGGTCGGGGGGACAGCCGAGAACACTGAAGCTTTCTTT,CSARVGGTAENTEAFF
TRBD2,-,TRBJ2-1,TRBV20-1,TGCAGTGCTAGAAACGAGCGGGAGAGGACCCGGGAGCAGTTCTTC,CSARNERERTREQFF
TRBD2,-,TRBJ2-5,TRBV20-1,TGCAGTGCTGGACTAGCGGGAGCAGAGACCCAGTACTTC,CSAGLAGAETQYF
TRBD2,-,TRBJ2-7,TRBV20-1,TGCAGTGCTAGAACAGCGGGATTCGAGCAGTACTTC,CSARTAGFEQYF
TRBD1,-,TRBJ1-2,TRBV6-5,TGTGCCAGCAGTCCAACGACAGGGAGAAACTATGGCTACACCTTC,CASSPTTGRNYGYTF
-,-,TRBJ2-1,TRBV20-1,TGCAGTGCTAGTCAGGGTCACACTGAGCAGTTCTTC,CSASQGHTEQFF
-,few,TRBJ2-3,TRBV27,TGTGCCAGCAGTAGGGGGGGCCCTGGTACGCAGTATTTT,CASSRGGPGTQYF
-,-,TRBJ2-3,TRBV29-1,TGCAGCGTTCGGACAGTTATCACAGATACGCAGTATTTT,CSVRTVITDTQYF
-,-,TRBJ1-6,TRBV9,TGTGCCAGCAGCGTTGGACAGCGCAATTCACCCCTCCACTTT,CASSVGQRNSPLHF
TRBD1,-,TRBJ1-5,TRBV6-5,TGTGCCAGCAGCCACAGGGGAGGGAACCAGCCCCAGCATTTT,CASSHRGGNQPQHF
TRBD1,-,TRBJ1-2,TRBV20-1,TGCAGTGCTAGTGGGGACAGGGCCTTTGGCTACACCTTC,CSASGDRAFGYTF
TRBD1,-,TRBJ2-7,TRBV7-9,TGTGCCAGCAGCTTCTTAGGGACAGGGTACGAGCAGTACTTC,CASSFLGTGYEQYF